The rows below give T cell receptor beta chains drawn from one sample of a study of identical twins. From the 5' RACE reads, TCRdb called clonotypes with MiXCR, one entry per CDR3 protein. There are 700,000 to 950,000 distinct CDR3 sequences in the sample; 9% to 15% occur only once, and roughly 1.5% lies in the top ten. The same data also contributed to another study, on yellow fever vaccine responses in identical twins.

Input material: PBMCs. The receptors originated from a woman younger than 30 in good health. The CDR3 runs from the conserved cysteine through the conserved F or W. Each record gives: clone size, J gene, D gene, V gene, CDR3 protein, CDR3 DNA. D genes are given only for firm matches. Size is omitted from some rows. Given values are once, few, many or a class for expanded clones.

clone_size: few
j_call: TRBJ2-1
d_call: TRBD2
v_call: TRBV2
cdr3_aa: CASSERTSGRDEQFF
cdr3_nt: TGTGCCAGCAGTGAACGGACTAGCGGGAGGGATGAGCAGTTCTTC

clone_size: -
j_call: TRBJ1-2
d_call: TRBD1
v_call: TRBV5-1
cdr3_aa: CASSLSGGAGYTF
cdr3_nt: TGCGCCAGCAGCTTATCAGGGGGCGCCGGCTACACCTTC

clone_size: many
j_call: TRBJ2-5
d_call: -
v_call: TRBV29-1
cdr3_aa: CSVSEGLETQYF
cdr3_nt: TGCAGCGTTAGTGAAGGGCTGGAGACCCAGTACTTC

clone_size: -
j_call: TRBJ1-5
d_call: -
v_call: TRBV20-1
cdr3_aa: CSARPPGIRGQPQHF
cdr3_nt: TGCAGTGCTAGGCCTCCCGGGATTAGGGGTCAGCCCCAGCATTTT

clone_size: few
j_call: TRBJ2-1
d_call: TRBD2
v_call: TRBV25-1
cdr3_aa: CASSLTGLSGGPGGYNEQFF
cdr3_nt: TGTGCCAGCAGTCTAACGGGGCTTAGCGGGGGGCCAGGGGGATACAATGAGCAGTTCTTC

clone_size: -
j_call: TRBJ2-1
d_call: -
v_call: TRBV10-3
cdr3_aa: CAITTTPGDEQFF
cdr3_nt: TGTGCCATCACGACGACCCCTGGGGATGAGCAGTTCTTC

clone_size: -
j_call: TRBJ2-1
d_call: -
v_call: TRBV20-1
cdr3_aa: CSARIPRTINEQFF
cdr3_nt: TGCAGTGCTAGAATTCCACGTACCATAAATGAGCAGTTCTTC

clone_size: few
j_call: TRBJ2-2
d_call: TRBD1
v_call: TRBV20-1
cdr3_aa: CSASRDSYTGELFF
cdr3_nt: TGCAGTGCTAGTCGGGACAGTTACACCGGGGAGCTGTTTTTT

clone_size: -
j_call: TRBJ1-6
d_call: TRBD1
v_call: TRBV7-9
cdr3_aa: CASRPGGAESPLHF
cdr3_nt: TGTGCCAGCAGGCCAGGGGGCGCGGAATCACCCCTCCACTTT

clone_size: few
j_call: TRBJ2-2
d_call: TRBD2
v_call: TRBV5-1
cdr3_aa: CASSPPRTSGTGELFF
cdr3_nt: TGCGCCAGCAGCCCCCCCCGGACTAGCGGGACCGGGGAGCTGTTTTTT

clone_size: few
j_call: TRBJ2-7
d_call: -
v_call: TRBV5-1
cdr3_aa: CASSEQGGYGSYEQYF
cdr3_nt: TGCGCCAGCAGCGAACAGGGGGGGTATGGGTCCTACGAGCAGTACTTC

clone_size: few
j_call: TRBJ1-5
d_call: TRBD1
v_call: TRBV2
cdr3_aa: CASSDFRDRGPSQPQHF
cdr3_nt: TGTGCCAGCAGTGATTTCCGGGACAGGGGGCCTAGTCAGCCCCAGCATTTT

clone_size: few
j_call: TRBJ2-3
d_call: -
v_call: TRBV20-1
cdr3_aa: CSARVGAVDTQYF
cdr3_nt: TGCAGTGCTAGGGTAGGGGCGGTAGATACGCAGTATTTT

clone_size: many
j_call: TRBJ2-1
d_call: TRBD1
v_call: TRBV10-3
cdr3_aa: CAISYGQGNPYNEQFF
cdr3_nt: TGTGCCATCAGCTACGGACAGGGGAATCCCTACAATGAGCAGTTCTTC

clone_size: many
j_call: TRBJ2-1
d_call: -
v_call: TRBV3-1
cdr3_aa: CASSQDGGTSQQFF
cdr3_nt: TGTGCCAGCAGCCAAGACGGAGGGACTTCGCAGCAGTTCTTC

clone_size: many
j_call: TRBJ1-2
d_call: -
v_call: TRBV5-1
cdr3_aa: CASSFRSDLQKNYGYTF
cdr3_nt: TGCGCCAGCAGCTTCCGTTCGGACCTACAGAAAAACTATGGCTACACCTTC

clone_size: few
j_call: TRBJ1-3
d_call: -
v_call: TRBV27
cdr3_aa: CASSSTGRAGNTIYF
cdr3_nt: TGTGCCAGCAGTTCTACAGGGCGGGCTGGAAACACCATATATTTT

clone_size: -
j_call: TRBJ1-1
d_call: -
v_call: TRBV20-1
cdr3_aa: CSALFSPKQNTEAFF
cdr3_nt: TGCAGTGCGCTTTTCTCCCCGAAACAGAACACTGAAGCTTTCTTT

clone_size: -
j_call: TRBJ2-4
d_call: TRBD2
v_call: TRBV2
cdr3_aa: CASSRDYGSQVLAKNIQYF
cdr3_nt: TGTGCCAGCAGCCGGGACTACGGGAGTCAAGTCCTAGCCAAAAACATTCAGTACTTC

clone_size: few
j_call: TRBJ2-3
d_call: -
v_call: TRBV3-1
cdr3_aa: CASSQDYVNTDTQYF
cdr3_nt: TGTGCCAGCAGCCAAGACTACGTCAACACAGATACGCAGTATTTT

clone_size: -
j_call: TRBJ2-1
d_call: -
v_call: TRBV11-2
cdr3_aa: CASSPLLGEQFF
cdr3_nt: TGTGCCAGCAGCCCCCTCCTTGGTGAGCAGTTCTTC

clone_size: -
j_call: TRBJ2-3
d_call: TRBD2
v_call: TRBV27
cdr3_aa: CASASGGGSTQYF
cdr3_nt: TGTGCCAGCGCTAGCGGGGGGGGGAGTACGCAGTATTTT

clone_size: -
j_call: TRBJ2-1
d_call: TRBD2
v_call: TRBV6-2/TRBV6-3
cdr3_aa: CASSARLAGRGSYNEQFF
cdr3_nt: TGTGCCAGCAGTGCCCGATTGGCAGGGAGGGGCTCCTACAATGAGCAGTTCTTC

clone_size: -
j_call: TRBJ2-1
d_call: TRBD2
v_call: TRBV4-2
cdr3_aa: CASSQGTMGGSSYNEQFF
cdr3_nt: TGTGCCAGCAGCCAAGGAACAATGGGCGGGAGCTCCTACAATGAGCAGTTCTTC

clone_size: -
j_call: TRBJ1-1
d_call: -
v_call: TRBV20-1
cdr3_aa: CSARDGGRMNTEAFF
cdr3_nt: TGCAGTGCTAGAGATGGAGGGCGCATGAACACTGAAGCTTTCTTT

clone_size: many
j_call: TRBJ2-1
d_call: TRBD2
v_call: TRBV12-3/TRBV12-4
cdr3_aa: CASSSRTSGGPRVQFF
cdr3_nt: TGTGCCAGCAGTTCCCGGACTAGCGGGGGCCCGAGGGTACAGTTCTTC

clone_size: many
j_call: TRBJ2-7
d_call: TRBD1
v_call: TRBV25-1
cdr3_aa: CASSGSGTGRGEQYF
cdr3_nt: TGTGCCAGCAGTGGCTCGGGGACAGGCAGGGGCGAGCAGTACTTC

clone_size: few
j_call: TRBJ1-2
d_call: -
v_call: TRBV14
cdr3_aa: CASSQDRGANYGYTF
cdr3_nt: TGTGCCAGCAGCCAAGATCGCGGGGCGAACTATGGCTACACCTTC

clone_size: many
j_call: TRBJ1-1
d_call: -
v_call: TRBV12-3/TRBV12-4
cdr3_aa: CASSFDTQEFF
cdr3_nt: TGTGCCAGCAGTTTCGACACGCAGGAGTTCTTT

clone_size: few
j_call: TRBJ2-1
d_call: -
v_call: TRBV20-1
cdr3_aa: CSARDLGLHSYNEQFF
cdr3_nt: TGCAGTGCTAGAGATCTTGGTCTACATTCCTACAATGAGCAGTTCTTC

clone_size: few
j_call: TRBJ1-2
d_call: -
v_call: TRBV24-1
cdr3_aa: CATSEGDINYGYTF
cdr3_nt: TGTGCCACCAGTGAGGGGGACATTAACTATGGCTACACCTTC

clone_size: many
j_call: TRBJ1-1
d_call: -
v_call: TRBV5-1
cdr3_aa: CASSYNRNLKAFF
cdr3_nt: TGCGCCAGCAGCTACAACAGGAATTTAAAAGCTTTCTTT

clone_size: -
j_call: TRBJ1-1
d_call: -
v_call: TRBV27
cdr3_aa: CASSFQDSNTEAFF
cdr3_nt: TGTGCCAGCAGTTTTCAGGATTCGAACACTGAAGCTTTCTTT

clone_size: -
j_call: TRBJ2-5
d_call: -
v_call: TRBV12-3/TRBV12-4
cdr3_aa: CASSLAAGTETQYF
cdr3_nt: TGTGCCAGCAGTTTAGCGGCGGGCACAGAGACCCAGTACTTC

clone_size: few
j_call: TRBJ2-2
d_call: TRBD2
v_call: TRBV20-1
cdr3_aa: CSARRLAGVGTGELFF
cdr3_nt: TGCAGTGCTAGAAGACTAGCGGGAGTTGGCACCGGGGAGCTGTTTTTT

clone_size: few
j_call: TRBJ2-1
d_call: TRBD1
v_call: TRBV12-5
cdr3_aa: CASALTGGLEQFF
cdr3_nt: TGTGCTAGTGCTTTGACAGGGGGCCTGGAGCAGTTCTTC

clone_size: -
j_call: TRBJ2-7
d_call: TRBD1
v_call: TRBV5-1
cdr3_aa: CASSPRQGVAYEQYF
cdr3_nt: TGCGCCAGCAGCCCCAGACAGGGGGTGGCCTACGAGCAGTACTTC

clone_size: few
j_call: TRBJ1-5
d_call: -
v_call: TRBV2
cdr3_aa: CASSEEHNQPQHF
cdr3_nt: TGTGCCAGCAGTGAAGAGCATAATCAGCCCCAGCATTTT

clone_size: -
j_call: TRBJ1-2
d_call: TRBD1
v_call: TRBV12-3/TRBV12-4
cdr3_aa: CASIDRQGINYGYTF
cdr3_nt: TGTGCCAGCATCGACCGACAGGGGATTAACTATGGCTACACCTTC

clone_size: few
j_call: TRBJ2-7
d_call: -
v_call: TRBV20-1
cdr3_aa: CSAQRGAYEQYF
cdr3_nt: TGCAGTGCTCAACGAGGAGCCTACGAGCAGTACTTC

clone_size: -
j_call: TRBJ2-7
d_call: TRBD1
v_call: TRBV28
cdr3_aa: CASRAVGGSGQVNSYEQYF
cdr3_nt: TGTGCCAGCAGGGCGGTTGGGGGGTCGGGACAGGTTAACTCCTACGAGCAGTACTTC

clone_size: -
j_call: TRBJ1-1
d_call: -
v_call: TRBV6-2/TRBV6-3
cdr3_aa: CASSLGWGWMAEAFF
cdr3_nt: TGTGCCAGCAGTTTAGGATGGGGGTGGATGGCTGAAGCTTTCTTT

clone_size: -
j_call: TRBJ2-7
d_call: -
v_call: TRBV5-6
cdr3_aa: CASSFWGQKLYEQYF
cdr3_nt: TGTGCCAGCAGCTTTTGGGGACAAAAACTATACGAGCAGTACTTC

clone_size: many
j_call: TRBJ2-5
d_call: TRBD2
v_call: TRBV5-1
cdr3_aa: CASSLATSGETQYF
cdr3_nt: TGCGCCAGCAGCTTGGCCACTAGCGGAGAGACCCAGTACTTC

clone_size: -
j_call: TRBJ2-1
d_call: TRBD2
v_call: TRBV20-1
cdr3_aa: CSATPRGAGRSYNEQFF
cdr3_nt: TGCAGTGCAACCCCCCGGGGAGCCGGGAGGTCTTACAATGAGCAGTTCTTC

clone_size: -
j_call: TRBJ2-1
d_call: -
v_call: TRBV24-1
cdr3_aa: CATSPPMAGGAFNEQFF
cdr3_nt: TGTGCCACCAGCCCCCCAATGGCAGGGGGGGCGTTTAATGAGCAGTTCTTC

clone_size: -
j_call: TRBJ2-3
d_call: TRBD2
v_call: TRBV20-1
cdr3_aa: CSARLSGSTDTQYF
cdr3_nt: TGCAGTGCTCGACTTAGCGGGAGTACAGATACGCAGTATTTT

clone_size: -
j_call: TRBJ2-5
d_call: -
v_call: TRBV18
cdr3_aa: CASSPGEGRKTQYF
cdr3_nt: TGTGCCAGCTCACCAGGCGAGGGGAGGAAGACCCAGTACTTC

clone_size: few
j_call: TRBJ1-2
d_call: -
v_call: TRBV2
cdr3_aa: CASRTKSFYTF
cdr3_nt: TGTGCCAGCAGAACAAAGAGTTTCTACACCTTC

clone_size: few
j_call: TRBJ2-5
d_call: -
v_call: TRBV6-2/TRBV6-3
cdr3_aa: CASSYDVGAETQYF
cdr3_nt: TGTGCCAGCAGTTACGATGTAGGAGCAGAGACCCAGTACTTC

clone_size: -
j_call: TRBJ1-6
d_call: -
v_call: TRBV28
cdr3_aa: CASSPLGPNSPLHF
cdr3_nt: TGTGCCAGCAGCCCACTGGGTCCGAATTCACCCCTCCACTTT

clone_size: many
j_call: TRBJ2-5
d_call: -
v_call: TRBV3-1
cdr3_aa: CASSPRLLQETQYF
cdr3_nt: TGTGCCAGCAGCCCCCGACTCCTCCAAGAGACCCAGTACTTC

clone_size: -
j_call: TRBJ1-1
d_call: -
v_call: TRBV12-5
cdr3_aa: CASAFNTEAFF
cdr3_nt: TGTGCTAGTGCCTTTAACACTGAAGCTTTCTTT

clone_size: -
j_call: TRBJ2-1
d_call: TRBD1
v_call: TRBV6-1
cdr3_aa: CASSRTGVGYNEQFF
cdr3_nt: TGTGCCAGCAGCCGGACAGGGGTGGGTTACAATGAGCAGTTCTTC

clone_size: few
j_call: TRBJ2-6
d_call: -
v_call: TRBV6-5
cdr3_aa: CASSYGPPGQTSGANVLTF
cdr3_nt: TGTGCCAGCAGTTATGGTCCTCCGGGACAAACCTCTGGGGCCAACGTCCTGACTTTC